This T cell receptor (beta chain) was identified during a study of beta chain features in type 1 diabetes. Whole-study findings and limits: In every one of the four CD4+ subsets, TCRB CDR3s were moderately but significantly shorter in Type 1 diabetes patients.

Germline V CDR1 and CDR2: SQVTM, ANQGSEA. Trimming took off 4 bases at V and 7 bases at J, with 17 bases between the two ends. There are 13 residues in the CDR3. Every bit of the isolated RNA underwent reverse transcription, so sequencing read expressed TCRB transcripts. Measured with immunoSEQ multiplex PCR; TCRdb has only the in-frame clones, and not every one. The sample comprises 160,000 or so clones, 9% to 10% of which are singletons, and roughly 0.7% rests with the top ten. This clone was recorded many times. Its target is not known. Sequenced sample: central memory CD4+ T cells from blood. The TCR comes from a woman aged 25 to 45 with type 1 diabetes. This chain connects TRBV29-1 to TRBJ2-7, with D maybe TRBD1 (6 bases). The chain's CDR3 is CSVVRQGSGEQYF. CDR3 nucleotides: TGCAGCGTTGTAAGGCAGGGGTCAGGGGAGCAGTACTTC.